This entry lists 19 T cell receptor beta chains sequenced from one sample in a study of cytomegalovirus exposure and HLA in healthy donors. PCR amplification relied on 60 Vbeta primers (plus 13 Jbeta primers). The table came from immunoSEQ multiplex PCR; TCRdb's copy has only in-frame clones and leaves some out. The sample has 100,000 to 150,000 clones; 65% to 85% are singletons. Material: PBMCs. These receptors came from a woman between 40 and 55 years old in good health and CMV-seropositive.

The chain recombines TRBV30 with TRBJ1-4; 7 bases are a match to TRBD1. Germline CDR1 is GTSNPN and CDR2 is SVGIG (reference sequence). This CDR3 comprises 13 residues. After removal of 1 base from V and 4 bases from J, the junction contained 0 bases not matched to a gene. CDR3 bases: TGTGCCTGGAGTGGACAGGGTAATGAAAAACTGTTTTTT. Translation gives CAWSGQGNEKLFF.

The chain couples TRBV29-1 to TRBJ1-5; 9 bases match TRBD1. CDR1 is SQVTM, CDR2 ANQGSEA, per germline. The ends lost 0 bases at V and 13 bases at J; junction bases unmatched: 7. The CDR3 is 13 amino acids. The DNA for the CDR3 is TGCAGCGTTGAAGACCGACAGGGGGGGCCTCAGCATTTT. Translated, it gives CSVEDRQGGPQHF.

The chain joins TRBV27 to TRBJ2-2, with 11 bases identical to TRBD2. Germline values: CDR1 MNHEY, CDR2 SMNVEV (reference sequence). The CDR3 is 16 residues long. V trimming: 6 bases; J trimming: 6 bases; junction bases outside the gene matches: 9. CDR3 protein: CASSRRTSGSSGELFF. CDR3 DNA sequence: TGTGCCAGCAGCCGACGCACTAGCGGGAGCTCCGGGGAGCTGTTTTTT.

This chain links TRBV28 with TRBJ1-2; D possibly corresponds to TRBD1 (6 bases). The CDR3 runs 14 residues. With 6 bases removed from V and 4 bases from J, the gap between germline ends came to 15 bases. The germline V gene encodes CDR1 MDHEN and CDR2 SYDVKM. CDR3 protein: CASSPQGFPYGYTF. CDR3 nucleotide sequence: TGTGCCAGCAGCCCTCAGGGGTTCCCCTATGGCTACACCTTC.

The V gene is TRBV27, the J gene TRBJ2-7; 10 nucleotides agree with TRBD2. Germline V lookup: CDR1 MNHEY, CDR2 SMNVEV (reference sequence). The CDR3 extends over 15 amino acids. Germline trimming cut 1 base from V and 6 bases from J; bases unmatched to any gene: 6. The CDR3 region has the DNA TGTGCCAGCAGTTTATATCCTAGCGGGAGCTCCGAGCAGTACTTC. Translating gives CASSLYPSGSSEQYF.

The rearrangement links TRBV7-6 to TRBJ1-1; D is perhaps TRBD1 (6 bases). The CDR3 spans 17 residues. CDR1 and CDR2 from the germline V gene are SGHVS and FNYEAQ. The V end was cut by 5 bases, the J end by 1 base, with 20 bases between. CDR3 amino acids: CASSPGSGTGPNTEAFF. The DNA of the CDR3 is TGTGCCAGCAGCCCGGGATCCGGAACAGGGCCGAACACTGAAGCTTTCTTT.

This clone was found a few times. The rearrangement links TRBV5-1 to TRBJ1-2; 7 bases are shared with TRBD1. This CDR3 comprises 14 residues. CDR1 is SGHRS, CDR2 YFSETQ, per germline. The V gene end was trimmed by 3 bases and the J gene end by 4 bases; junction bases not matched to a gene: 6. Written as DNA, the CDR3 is TGCGCCAGCAGCTCCGGGACAGCGTTCTATGGCTACACCTTC. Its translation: CASSSGTAFYGYTF.

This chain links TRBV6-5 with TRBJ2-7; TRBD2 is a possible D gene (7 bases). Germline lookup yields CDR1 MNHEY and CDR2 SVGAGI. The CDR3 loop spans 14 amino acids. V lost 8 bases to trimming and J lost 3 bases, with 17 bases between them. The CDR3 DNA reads TGTGCCAGCCTCCCCAGGGAGGGGGGCTACGAGCAGTACTTC. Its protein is CASLPREGGYEQYF.

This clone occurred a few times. CDR3 residues: CASSLNWREAFF. CDR3 bases: TGTGCCAGCAGCTTAAATTGGAGAGAAGCTTTCTTT. The V gene is TRBV7-9, the J gene TRBJ1-1; the D is unclear. CDR1 and CDR2 from the germline V gene are SEHNR and FQNEAQ (reference sequence). The CDR3 is 12 amino acids. V dropped 2 bases and J dropped 8 bases, with 9 bases sitting between them.

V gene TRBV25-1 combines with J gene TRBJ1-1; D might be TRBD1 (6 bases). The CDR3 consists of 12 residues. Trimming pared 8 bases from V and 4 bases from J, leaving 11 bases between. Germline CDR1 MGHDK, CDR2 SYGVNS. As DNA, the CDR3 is TGTGCCAGCCAAGGGGGGGGCACTGAAGCTTTCTTT. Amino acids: CASQGGGTEAFF.

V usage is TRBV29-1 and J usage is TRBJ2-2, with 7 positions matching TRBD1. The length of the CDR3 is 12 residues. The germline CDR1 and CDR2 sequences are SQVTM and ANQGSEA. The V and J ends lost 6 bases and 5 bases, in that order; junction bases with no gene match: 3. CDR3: CSVRQGTGELFF. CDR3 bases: TGCAGCGTGAGACAGGGAACCGGGGAGCTGTTTTTT.

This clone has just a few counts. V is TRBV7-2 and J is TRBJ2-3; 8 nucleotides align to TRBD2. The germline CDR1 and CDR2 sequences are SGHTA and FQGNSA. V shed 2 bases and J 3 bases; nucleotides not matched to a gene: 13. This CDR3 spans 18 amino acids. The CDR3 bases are TGTGCCAGCAGCTTATGGGCTAGCGGGCCTGCAGGAACAGATACGCAGTATTTT. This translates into CASSLWASGPAGTDTQYF.

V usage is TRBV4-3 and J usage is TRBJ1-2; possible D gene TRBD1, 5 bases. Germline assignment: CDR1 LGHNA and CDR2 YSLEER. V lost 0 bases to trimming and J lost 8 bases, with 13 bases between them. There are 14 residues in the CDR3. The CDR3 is CASSQDWGDGGYTF. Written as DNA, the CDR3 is TGCGCCAGCAGCCAAGATTGGGGGGATGGAGGCTACACCTTC.

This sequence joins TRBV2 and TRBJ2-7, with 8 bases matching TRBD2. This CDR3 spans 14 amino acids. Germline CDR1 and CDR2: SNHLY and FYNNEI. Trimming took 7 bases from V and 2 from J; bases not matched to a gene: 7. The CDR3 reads CASKYGAGAYEQYF. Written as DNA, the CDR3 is TGTGCCAGCAAATATGGAGCGGGAGCCTACGAGCAGTACTTC.

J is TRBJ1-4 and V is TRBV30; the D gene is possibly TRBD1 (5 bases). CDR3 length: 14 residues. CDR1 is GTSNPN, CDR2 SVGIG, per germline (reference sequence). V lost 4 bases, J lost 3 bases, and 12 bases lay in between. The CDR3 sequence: CAWNLDSSNEKLFF. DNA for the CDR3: TGTGCCTGGAACCTTGACAGCTCTAATGAAAAACTGTTTTTT.

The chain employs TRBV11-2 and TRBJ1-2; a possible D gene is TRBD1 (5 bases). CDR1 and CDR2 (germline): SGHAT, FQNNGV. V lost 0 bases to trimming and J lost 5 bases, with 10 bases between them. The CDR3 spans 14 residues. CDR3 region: CASSLDKGLYGYTF. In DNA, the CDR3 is TGTGCCAGCAGCTTAGATAAGGGACTTTATGGCTACACCTTC.

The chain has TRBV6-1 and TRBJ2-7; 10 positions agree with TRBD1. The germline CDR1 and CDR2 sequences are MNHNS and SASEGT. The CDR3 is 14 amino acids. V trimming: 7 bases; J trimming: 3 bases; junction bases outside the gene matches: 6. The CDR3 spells CASKTGGAFYEQYF. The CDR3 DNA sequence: TGTGCCAGCAAGACAGGGGGCGCATTCTACGAGCAGTACTTC.

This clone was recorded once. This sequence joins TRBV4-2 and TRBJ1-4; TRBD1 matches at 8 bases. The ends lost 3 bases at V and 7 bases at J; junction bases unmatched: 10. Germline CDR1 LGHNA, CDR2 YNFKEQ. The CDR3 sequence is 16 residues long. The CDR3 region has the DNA TGTGCCAGCAGCCAGGATACAGGGGGAGAGGGTGAAAAACTGTTTTTT. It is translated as CASSQDTGGEGEKLFF.

The CDR3 reads CASSHGEAFF. The CDR3 DNA sequence: TGTGCCAGCAGCCACGGTGAAGCTTTCTTT. V gene TRBV4-2 combines with J gene TRBJ1-1; D unclear. CDR1 and CDR2 from the germline V gene are LGHNA and YNFKEQ. The CDR3 length is 10 residues. The ends were cut back, 3 bases at V and 7 bases at J, with 3 bases in the middle.